Following are 5 T cell receptor beta chains from one sample sequenced in a study of blood T cell repertoires in COVID-19. Data came from immunoSEQ multiplex PCR; TCRdb stores just in-frame clones and leaves some out. This sample has about 280,000 clones, with approximately 90% found just once. The sequencing input was peripheral blood. The receptor source for this set is a man in his forties with acute or convalescent COVID-19.

Of note for this clone: At the DNA level, this CDR3 is encoded by other sequences in the same sample as well. The chain employs TRBV5-1 and TRBJ2-1; 8 positions agree with TRBD1. The length of the CDR3 is 14 residues. Unmatched junction bases numbered 0, after V lost 0 bases and J lost 4 bases. CDR1 SGHRS and CDR2 YFSETQ come from the germline V gene. CDR3 sequence (DNA): TGCGCCAGCAGCTTGGGGGACAGGTACAATGAGCAGTTCTTC. It is translated as CASSLGDRYNEQFF.

V is TRBV30 and J is TRBJ1-1, with D unclear. The CDR3 runs to 14 residues. Trimming shortened V by 3 bases and J by 5 bases, and 16 bases separated the two germline ends. In germline, CDR1 is GTSNPN, CDR2 SVGIG (reference sequence). CDR3 region: CAWSRNTAGTEAFF. The CDR3, as DNA: TGTGCCTGGAGCCGTAACACGGCGGGGACTGAAGCTTTCTTT.

The chain has TRBV7-2 and TRBJ1-3; D may be TRBD1 (6 bases). The V end lost 4 bases, the J end lost 4 bases, and 17 bases lay between the germline ends. The germline V gene has CDR1 SGHTA and CDR2 FQGNSA. This CDR3 contains 16 residues. As DNA, the CDR3 is TGTGCCAGCAGCTGGACGTCTACAGGGTACGGAAACACCATATATTTT. The encoded protein is CASSWTSTGYGNTIYF.

The rearrangement uses TRBV9 and TRBJ1-5, with 7 bases fitting TRBD1. This CDR3 comprises 17 residues. Germline V lookup: CDR1 SGDLS, CDR2 YYNGEE. The V segment lost 0 bases and the J segment 0 bases; nucleotides outside the gene matches: 6. The CDR3 reads CASSVGAGGGSNQPQHF. The CDR3 region has the DNA TGTGCCAGCAGCGTAGGGGCAGGGGGTGGTAGCAATCAGCCCCAGCATTTT.

The table lists this clone with a few counts. The V gene is TRBV18, the J gene TRBJ1-1; 8 bases fit TRBD1. There are 14 residues in the CDR3. V gave up 6 bases and J gave up 10 bases; unmatched junction bases: 13. Germline-derived CDR1 and CDR2 are KGHSH and LQKENI. CDR3 sequence (DNA): TGTGCCAGCTCTCACAGGGGGGCCCCCAAGGCAGCTTTCTTT. It encodes CASSHRGAPKAAFF.